This TCR beta chain originates from a study of response to subunit inactivated influenza vaccine. Points from the study as a whole: With each seasonal influenza vaccination, the authors suggested, few new T cells are recruited.

This clonotype has only a few counts. Its antigen is currently unknown. A single record per CDR3 protein comes from TCRdb applying MiXCR to the RT-PCR reads. The data show about 520,000 distinct CDR3 sequences, with about 7.2% seen just once and around 14% held by the top ten. CDR3 length: 14 residues. Per the germline V gene, CDR1 is SEHNR and CDR2 is FQNEAQ (reference sequence). J was trimmed by 3 bases and V by 4 bases; bases with no gene match: 3. The receptor was isolated from a man between 50 and 75 years old who received an inactivated influenza vaccine. This sequence joins TRBV7-9 and TRBJ2-5; 9 bases fit TRBD2. The sample in question was PBMCs from blood, obtained around 25 months after vaccination. This CDR3 reads CASSSGTSKETQYF. The CDR3 DNA is TGTGCCAGCAGCTCGGGGACTAGCAAAGAGACCCAGTACTTC.